This passage covers 26 T cell receptor beta chains from one sample sequenced in a study of CD8+ T cells in alopecia areata. Sequencing used cDNA as its template, made by extracting RNA and reverse transcribing it. Assay: immunoSEQ multiplex PCR; the TCRdb copy retains only in-frame clones and omits some. The table shows about 140,000 clones, with less than 65% occurring only once. Sequencing input: CD8+ T cells sorted from blood. These receptors were taken from a human donor in good health.

The rearrangement joins TRBV7-2 to TRBJ2-7; 13 nucleotides align to TRBD2. The V gene's germline CDR1 is SGHTA and CDR2 FQGNSA. This CDR3 region has 14 residues. With 5 bases clipped from V and 7 bases from J, the junction kept 5 bases outside the gene matches. The CDR3 protein is CASSPGTSGMEQYF. Here the CDR3 DNA reads TGTGCCAGCAGCCCCGGGACTAGCGGGATGGAGCAGTACTTC. Full variable domain (remainder filled in from reference TRBV7-2 and TRBJ2-7): GAGVSQSPSNKVTEKGKDVELRCDPISGHTALYWYRQSLGQGLEFLIYFQGNSAPDKSGLPSDRFSAERTGGSVSTLTIQRTQQEDSAVYLCASSPGTSGMEQYFGPGTRLTVT.

The chain combines TRBV13 with TRBJ2-7; possible D gene TRBD2, 5 bases. Trimming took 2 bases from V and 3 from J, leaving 11 bases between them. Looked up from germline, CDR1 is PRHDT and CDR2 is FYEKMQ (reference sequence). This CDR3 comprises 14 residues. The CDR3 bases are TGTGCCAGCAGCTTACGCGCGGGTGACTACGAGCAGTACTTC. Encoded protein: CASSLRAGDYEQYF. The full variable domain, completed using reference TRBV13 and TRBJ2-7, is AAGVIQSPRHLIKEKRETATLKCYPIPRHDTVYWYQQGPGQDPQFLISFYEKMQSDKGSIPDRFSAQQFSDYHSELNMSSLELGDSALYFCASSLRAGDYEQYFGPGTRLTVT.

The chain combines TRBV13 with TRBJ2-5; D may match TRBD1 or TRBD2 (6 bases each). Trimming left V 5 bases short and J 2 bases short, with 12 bases between. Germline V CDR1 and CDR2: PRHDT, FYEKMQ (reference sequence). CDR3 size: 14 residues. The DNA of the CDR3 is TGTGCCAGCAGCACCCGGGGGCTTCAAGAGACCCAGTACTTC. Its translation is CASSTRGLQETQYF. Filled out from reference TRBV13 and TRBJ2-5, the complete variable domain reads AAGVIQSPRHLIKEKRETATLKCYPIPRHDTVYWYQQGPGQDPQFLISFYEKMQSDKGSIPDRFSAQQFSDYHSELNMSSLELGDSALYFCASSTRGLQETQYFGPGTRLLVL.

This chain links TRBV5-1 with TRBJ2-5; D not certain. The CDR3 has 14 amino acids. Trimming took off 0 bases at V and 2 bases at J, with 8 bases between the two ends. The V gene's germline CDR1 is SGHRS and CDR2 YFSETQ. The CDR3 bases are TGCGCCAGCAGCTTGGCTTCCGGACAAGAGACCCAGTACTTC. Its translation is CASSLASGQETQYF.

The V and J genes are TRBV6-5 and TRBJ2-1; D is unclear. The germline CDR1 and CDR2 sequences are MNHEY and SVGAGI. The CDR3 covers 12 residues. The V and J ends lost 0 bases and 9 bases respectively, with 6 bases between them. The CDR3 sequence is CASSYSMGEQFF. The CDR3, as DNA: TGTGCCAGCAGTTACTCGATGGGTGAGCAGTTCTTC.

The rearrangement links TRBV15 to TRBJ2-7; 11 bases are a match to TRBD2. Trimming at V came to 9 bases and at J to 3 bases, leaving 10 bases not matched to a gene. Germline CDR1 and CDR2: LNHNV and YYDKDF (reference sequence). The CDR3 extends over 15 amino acids. The CDR3 region is CATRDGTSGYYEQYF. CDR3 DNA sequence: TGTGCCACTCGAGATGGGACTAGCGGATACTACGAGCAGTACTTC. Using reference TRBV15 and TRBJ2-7 for the parts outside the CDR3, the full variable domain is DAMVIQNPRYQVTQFGKPVTLSCSQTLNHNVMYWYQQKSSQAPKLLFHYYDKDFNNEADTPDNFQSRRPNTSFCFLDIRSPGLGDTAMYLCATRDGTSGYYEQYFGPGTRLTVT.

The chain uses TRBV25-1 and TRBJ2-6; D is unclear. Looked up from germline, CDR1 is MGHDK and CDR2 is SYGVNS. V lost 6 bases, J lost 0 bases, and 6 bases lay in between. The CDR3 contains 14 residues. The CDR3 DNA sequence: TGTGCCAGCAGCGACAACTCTGGGGCCAACGTCCTGACTTTC. It codes for CASSDNSGANVLTF.

The genes are TRBV10-3 and TRBJ2-5; D not resolved. Trimming removed 2 bases at V and 3 bases at J, with 4 bases between. CDR3 length: 12 amino acids. Germline values: CDR1 ENHRY, CDR2 SYGVKD. The CDR3 spells CAISETKETQYF. The CDR3, as DNA: TGTGCCATCAGTGAGACAAAAGAGACCCAGTACTTC.

This clone occurred a few times. The chain couples TRBV4-1 to TRBJ2-5; D unresolved. V was trimmed by 0 bases and J by 4 bases, leaving 9 bases between them. The CDR3 runs 14 residues. Germline V lookup: CDR1 MGHRA, CDR2 YSYEKL. The CDR3 nucleotides read TGCGCCAGCAGCCAAGACTCCCAAGGAGAGACCCAGTACTTC. This codes for CASSQDSQGETQYF.

The CDR3 bases are TGCAGCGTTGAAAGGAGGGCTGAAGCTTTCTTT. This translates into CSVERRAEAFF. This chain joins TRBV29-1 and TRBJ1-1; D not certain. This CDR3 comprises 11 residues. Per germline, CDR1 SQVTM and CDR2 ANQGSEA. Trimming stripped 2 bases from V and 6 bases from J, with 7 bases between.

The chain recombines TRBV15 with TRBJ2-3; 15 bases match TRBD2. The J segment lost 4 bases and the V segment lost 6 bases, leaving 8 bases of the junction unmatched. CDR1 LNHNV and CDR2 YYDKDF come from the germline V gene (reference sequence). CDR3 size: 17 residues. Written as DNA, the CDR3 is TGTGCCACCAGGGCCGGGACTAGCGGGAGGAAATCAGATACGCAGTATTTT. Its protein is CATRAGTSGRKSDTQYF.

CDR3 loop: CASSLPSWAGAEPEETQYF. The CDR3 DNA reads as TGTGCCAGCAGCTTGCCGAGTTGGGCAGGAGCGGAGCCCGAAGAGACCCAGTACTTC. The genes are TRBV7-9 and TRBJ2-5, with D possibly TRBD2 on 5 matching bases. Trimming left V 3 bases short and J 3 bases short, with 26 bases between. Germline values: CDR1 SEHNR, CDR2 FQNEAQ (reference sequence). The CDR3 runs to 19 residues.

The chain recombines TRBV28 with TRBJ1-2; D not certain. Trimming removed 1 base at V and 2 bases at J, with 17 bases between. CDR3 size: 17 residues. Looked up from germline, CDR1 is MDHEN and CDR2 is SYDVKM. As DNA, the CDR3 is TGTGCCAGCAGTTTATTCCTATCCCCAGGTGCGAACTATGGCTACACCTTC. Protein sequence: CASSLFLSPGANYGYTF.

The chain links TRBV29-1 to TRBJ1-3; tentative D call: TRBD1 (5 bases). The CDR3 covers 11 residues. Germline CDR1 SQVTM, CDR2 ANQGSEA. Trimming shortened V by 6 bases and J by 12 bases, and 15 bases separated the two germline ends. CDR3 bases: TGCAGCGTCAAGATCAGGGCAGGCATATATTTT. Translating it yields CSVKIRAGIYF.

The chain uses TRBV29-1 and TRBJ2-2, with 7 bases lining up with TRBD1. From germline, CDR1 is SQVTM and CDR2 ANQGSEA. The CDR3 consists of 13 residues. With V trimmed by 6 bases and J by 0 bases, 1 base remained unmatched. The DNA of the CDR3 is TGCAGCGTGGACAGGCCGAACACCGGGGAGCTGTTTTTT. It codes for CSVDRPNTGELFF.

The sample holds a few counts of this clone. V usage is TRBV13 and J usage is TRBJ1-2; maybe TRBD1 (5 bases). This CDR3 has 14 amino acids. Trimming cost V 4 bases and J 2 bases, with 11 bases left between them. Germline assignment: CDR1 PRHDT and CDR2 FYEKMQ (reference sequence). The CDR3 DNA is TGTGCCAGCAGCTCCGGGACCGGCAACTATGGCTACACCTTC. It is translated as CASSSGTGNYGYTF. The entire variable domain, with the rest obtained from reference TRBV13 and TRBJ1-2, is as follows: AAGVIQSPRHLIKEKRETATLKCYPIPRHDTVYWYQQGPGQDPQFLISFYEKMQSDKGSIPDRFSAQQFSDYHSELNMSSLELGDSALYFCASSSGTGNYGYTFGSGTRLTVV.

The chain uses TRBV10-3 and TRBJ1-1, with 8 bases that match TRBD1. The CDR3 runs 16 residues. CDR1 and CDR2 from the germline V gene are ENHRY and SYGVKD. The trim removed 4 bases at V and 6 bases at J, leaving 13 bases unmatched. As DNA, the CDR3 is TGTGCCATCAGTGTCAGAGGCGGACAGGGCCCAGCTGAAGCTTTCTTT. It encodes CAISVRGGQGPAEAFF.

This clone was picked up one time. The chain is built from TRBV4-1 and TRBJ2-7; either TRBD1 or TRBD2 may fit D (5 bases each). Per the germline V gene, CDR1 is MGHRA and CDR2 is YSYEKL. The CDR3 is made up of 13 amino acids. V was pared by 3 bases and J by 4 bases, with 10 bases between. DNA for the CDR3: TGCGCCAGCAGCCAGAGTGAGGGGTACGAGCAGTACTTC. Translation: CASSQSEGYEQYF.

Only one count was recorded for this clone. The CDR3 reads CASSQESGGANVLTF. For the CDR3, the DNA is TGCGCCAGCAGCCAAGAATCTGGTGGGGCCAACGTCCTGACTTTC. This chain joins TRBV4-1 and TRBJ2-6; unclear D gene. V was trimmed by 0 bases and J by 3 bases, leaving 6 bases between them. The length of the CDR3 is 15 residues. Germline CDR1 MGHRA, CDR2 YSYEKL.

This clone was counted only a few times. The genes are TRBV5-1 and TRBJ2-7; no definite D call. V lost 1 base, J lost 3 bases, and 11 bases lay in between. CDR1 and CDR2 (germline): SGHRS, YFSETQ. The CDR3 covers 14 residues. The CDR3 loop reads CASSLWGTNYEQYF. For the CDR3, the DNA is TGCGCCAGCAGCTTGTGGGGTACCAACTACGAGCAGTACTTC. The full variable domain, in which reference TRBV5-1 and TRBJ2-7 provide the parts outside the CDR3, is KAGVTQTPRYLIKTRGQQVTLSCSPISGHRSVSWYQQTPGQGLQFLFEYFSETQRNKGNFPGRFSGRQFSNSRSEMNVSTLELGDSALYLCASSLWGTNYEQYFGPGTRLTVT.

Details on this clone: Other DNA sequences in the same sample also yield this CDR3. The chain carries TRBV4-1 and TRBJ1-1; D remains unclear. From germline, CDR1 is MGHRA and CDR2 YSYEKL. V gave up 1 base and J gave up 4 bases, with 7 bases separating them. The CDR3 is 13 amino acids. The CDR3 nucleotides read TGCGCCAGCAGCCAAGGAGATTCCACTGAAGCTTTCTTT. Translation: CASSQGDSTEAFF.

About this clone: This sample also contains other DNA sequences that code for the same CDR3. CDR3 sequence: CASSVGLAGSYEQYF. Here the CDR3 DNA reads TGTGCCAGCAGCGTAGGACTAGCGGGATCCTACGAGCAGTACTTC. V usage is TRBV9 and J usage is TRBJ2-7, with 11 bases lining up with TRBD2. Per germline, CDR1 SGDLS and CDR2 YYNGEE. J was trimmed by 1 base and V by 0 bases; bases with no gene match: 0. This CDR3 spans 15 amino acids.

This chain links TRBV4-1 with TRBJ1-2, with TRBD1 as a possible D gene (6 bases). Between the trimmed V and J ends, which lost 2 bases and 6 bases, there was a span of 13 bases. The germline V gene encodes CDR1 MGHRA and CDR2 YSYEKL. This CDR3 comprises 14 residues. The CDR3 reads CASSQNTGYHGYTF. DNA of the CDR3: TGCGCCAGCAGCCAAAATACAGGGTATCATGGCTACACCTTC.

The rearrangement uses TRBV5-1 and TRBJ1-2; 7 nucleotides agree with TRBD1. V trimming: 0 bases; J trimming: 7 bases; junction bases outside the gene matches: 12. This CDR3 region has 16 residues. Germline V gene data show CDR1 as SGHRS and CDR2 as YFSETQ. The CDR3 coding sequence is TGCGCCAGCAGCTTGGGGCGTACAGGGGATCTCAGTGGCTACACCTTC. As protein: CASSLGRTGDLSGYTF.

This clone was seen a single time. The genes are TRBV29-1 and TRBJ2-1; D is unclear. The germline gives CDR1 SQVTM, CDR2 ANQGSEA. The CDR3 length is 10 residues. Trimming shortened V by 4 bases and J by 8 bases, and 6 bases separated the two germline ends. CDR3 coding DNA: TGCAGCGTTGTAGGCCATGAGCAGTTCTTC. Residues: CSVVGHEQFF.

J is TRBJ1-5 and V is TRBV27; D unresolved. Germline V lookup: CDR1 MNHEY, CDR2 SMNVEV (reference sequence). There are 14 residues in the CDR3. The germline V and J ends were trimmed by 5 bases and 6 bases, with 14 bases remaining between them. CDR3 coding DNA: TGTGCCAGCAGTCTCTACATGGCGGTTCAGCCCCAGCATTTT. Protein sequence: CASSLYMAVQPQHF.